The rows below give T cell receptor beta chains drawn from one sample of a study of Ad26.COV2.S vaccination and SARS-CoV-2 variants. Some clones are missing from TCRdb's copy, which holds only in-frame ones; the method was immunoSEQ multiplex PCR. In the table there are 440,000 or so clones, around 93% of which are singletons. The sample in question was peripheral blood, obtained in a trial of Ad26.COV2.S vaccine versus placebo. The receptors shown here come from a person between 18 and 65 years old who received the Ad26.COV2.S COVID-19 vaccine or a placebo. CDR3s include the opening cysteine and the closing phenylalanine or tryptophan. A D gene is named only where the DNA matches it firmly. A row's size may be missing; if present it is once, few, many or a size class.

>NA|TRBJ2-2|TRBV5-5|NA
CASSLVPYTGELFF
TGTGCCAGCAGCTTGGTTCCGTACACCGGGGAGCTGTTTTTT
>NA|TRBJ2-1|TRBV28|NA
CASSGNTYNEQFF
TGTGCCAGCAGCGGGAACACGTACAATGAGCAGTTCTTC
>TRBD1|TRBJ1-6|TRBV7-9|once
CASSPSEGTEPNSPLHF
TGTGCCAGCAGCCCCTCCGAAGGGACAGAGCCCAATTCACCCCTCCACTTT
>TRBD1|TRBJ2-5|TRBV6-5|NA
CASRLHRGIETQYF
TGTGCCAGCAGGCTACACAGGGGCATCGAGACCCAGTACTTC
>NA|TRBJ1-2|TRBV19|NA
CASSPIYLRSFYGYTF
TGTGCCAGTAGTCCTATATACCTCAGATCTTTCTATGGCTACACCTTC
>NA|TRBJ2-3|TRBV5-1|NA
CASSLSWDPDTQYF
TGCGCCAGCAGCTTGTCTTGGGACCCTGATACGCAGTATTTT
>NA|TRBJ1-2|TRBV5-4|NA
CASSLGKDLNYGYTF
TGTGCCAGCAGCCTGGGGAAGGATCTTAACTATGGCTACACCTTC
>NA|TRBJ1-1|TRBV28|once
CASSSSWGGNTEAFF
TGTGCCAGCAGTTCCAGTTGGGGGGGGAACACTGAAGCTTTCTTT
>NA|TRBJ1-1|TRBV29-1|NA
CSVRGGLATEAFF
TGCAGCGTGAGAGGGGGTCTTGCCACTGAAGCTTTCTTT
>NA|TRBJ2-1|TRBV4-1|NA
CASSQAVGVNEQFF
TGCGCCAGCAGCCAGGCGGTCGGGGTCAATGAGCAGTTCTTC
>NA|TRBJ1-2|TRBV19|NA
CASTIHGQRSGYTF
TGTGCCAGTACCATACACGGACAGAGGAGCGGCTACACCTTC
>NA|TRBJ1-4|TRBV11-2|few
CASSWTVNNEKLFF
TGTGCCAGCTCCTGGACAGTTAATAATGAAAAACTGTTTTTT
>NA|TRBJ1-3|TRBV19|NA
CATTRGTSGNTIYF
TGTGCTACGACCCGGGGGACGTCTGGAAACACCATATATTTT
>NA|TRBJ1-5|TRBV20-1|NA
CSAGAPGYQHF
TGCAGTGCGGGGGCCCCCGGATACCAGCATTTT
>NA|TRBJ2-1|TRBV11-3|NA
CASSLGNGEQFF
TGTGCCAGCAGCTTGGGAAACGGTGAGCAGTTCTTC
>TRBD1|TRBJ1-4|TRBV27|NA
CASSHRTGTNEKLFF
TGTGCCAGCAGTCATAGGACAGGGACTAATGAAAAACTGTTTTTT
>TRBD1|TRBJ1-5|TRBV2|NA
CASGGQANQPQHF
TGTGCCAGCGGTGGACAGGCCAATCAGCCCCAGCATTTT
>NA|TRBJ1-3|TRBV7-9|NA
CASSRDAGRGNTIYF
TGTGCCAGCAGCCGGGACGCTGGGCGAGGAAACACCATATATTTT
>TRBD1|TRBJ2-1|TRBV12-5|NA
CASGLSQGHEQFF
TGTGCTAGTGGTTTGTCACAGGGGCATGAGCAGTTCTTC
>TRBD2|TRBJ2-3|TRBV6-1|NA
CASSEWGLAGALSSTDTQYF
TGTGCCAGCAGTGAATGGGGACTAGCGGGGGCCCTTTCTAGCACAGATACGCAGTATTTT
>TRBD2|TRBJ2-3|TRBV6-5|NA
CASSLAGAFTDTQYF
TGTGCCAGCAGCTTAGCGGGGGCCTTCACAGATACGCAGTATTTT
>NA|TRBJ2-3|TRBV11-2|NA
CASSLGLAADTQYF
TGTGCCAGCAGCTTAGGCTTAGCGGCAGATACGCAGTATTTT
>TRBD2|TRBJ2-7|TRBV19|NA
CASSITSGIYEQYF
TGTGCCAGTAGTATTACTAGCGGGATTTACGAGCAGTACTTC
>NA|TRBJ2-1|TRBV5-6|NA
CASSTTLEQFF
TGTGCCAGCAGCACTACATTGGAGCAGTTCTTC